This TCR beta chain was found in a study of T cell responses to AZD1222 COVID-19 vaccine (dated by TCRdb to the early 2020s). The study in broad terms: AZD1222 recipients whose second dose came at about 4 weeks and those whose second dose came at about 12 weeks were combined into one group, since spike-specific TCR depth and breadth did not differ between the two schedules. TCR sequencing was performed for approximately 240 trial participants, of whom 207 were given two doses of AZD1222 and around 26 were given two doses of MenACWY control vaccine. Trial participants were enrolled by age into subgroups of 18-55, 56-69 and 70-plus years, and about 150, 27 and 61 TCR-sequenced participants, respectively, were included in these subgroups.

Overall study outcomes, separate from this receptor: The 56-69-year group was small, and its depth increase did not reach significance, likely because of low power. Participants were mostly white British and included more females than males, and it was suggested by the authors that clonal diversity may have been underestimated. Reportedly, almost half of the unique spike-specific TCRs recognized epitopes lying outside the regions that are mutated in the B.1.351 and B.1.1.7 variants. Conclusions about previously exposed vaccinees are limited, since just six or seven AZD1222 recipients were seropositive for SARS-CoV-2 at baseline. The vaccine-associated CD4 TCRs covered the entire spike protein, and the dominant responses fell in regions 160-218 and 743-854. A significant rise in spike-specific TCR breadth and depth was observed after two AZD1222 doses relative to day 0 and relative to MenACWY recipients. Because no day 14 peak-response samples were available, repertoires were characterized only after the peak T cell response.

This clone was observed a single time. The target of this receptor is not known. No clone much larger than this one lies a single base away; base qualities are absent. The intended sense of this specimen's time point label: baseline before first vaccination. Vaccinee samples were obtained from the UK trials COV001 and COV002, which included a single-blind randomized controlled phase 2/3 trial of AZD1222 (ChAdOx1 nCoV-19) in healthy adults. For TCRbeta chain sequencing, PBMC samples from trial participants were taken at day 0 and at day 28 after the second dose. The CDR3 regions of human TCRbeta chains were analyzed by immunosequencing. Processing in the source paper ran as follows. Repertoire TCRs were matched against a reference library of SARS-CoV-2-specific TCRs generated with the MIRA antigen-specificity platform. Breadth was defined as the fraction of unique TCRs that were SARS-CoV-2-associated. Depth was defined as the fraction of total T cells that were SARS-CoV-2-associated. Using the MIRA data, every spike-specific TCR was mapped to the spike region that the TCR reacted to and assigned to either a CD4 or a CD8 class. Log10-transformed breadth and depth values were compared by one-way ANOVA with Sidak's multiple comparisons tests. In TCRdb, the immuneACCESS table is reduced to in-frame sequences with V and J assigned. These tables do not hold every clone; where another copy was compared, an unresolved V gene accounts for under half, and the others remain unexplained. V, J and clone size are those of that table, while D and trimming were read from the DNA. The table for this sample lists some 150,000 clones; around 93% of them were counted only once. The top ten constitute more than 8% of the sample.

The V end loses 3 bases and the J end loses 6 bases, and a stretch of 15 bases separates them. In the germline V gene (reference sequence), CDR1 corresponds to LNHDA and CDR2 to SQIVND. The cysteine opens and the phenylalanine closes a CDR3 of 15 amino acids. Solely the CDR3 DNA is kept, with 45 bases framed from the first base. This TCR derives from an adult in good health. The rearranged segments are TRBV19 and TRBJ1-5; the D gene assignment is ambiguous. Source: peripheral blood, taken on day 0 of AZD1222 vaccination. The DNA reads TGTGCCAGTAGTATCCCCCCCCCGGTCGGTCAGCCCCAGCATTTT. This codes for CASSIPPPVGQPQHF.